What follows describes a single T cell receptor beta chain. The antigen this receptor binds is unknown. No much larger clone is present one base from it, and per-base qualities are unavailable. This entry comes from a study of blood T cell repertoires in COVID-19 (dated by TCRdb to 2020 to 2021). Context from the whole study: Samples from collaborators originated in the United States, Italy and Spain and spanned both the acute and convalescent phases of COVID-19. The samples were drawn from two sources: the first 160 participants of the ongoing ImmuneRACE study, and 1,200 or so subjects contributed by 6 global collaborators. The material from the prospective study consisted of cDNA or gDNA derived from T cells, B-cell-depleted T cells, or PBMCs. The repertoires were made available in a free public database intended to serve as a resource for research on the immune response to SARS-CoV-2. Where available, HLA class I and class II types were obtained from metadata supplied by the sample provider rather than from assay-based typing. The dataset comprised deeply sampled blood TCRbeta repertoires from subjects exposed to, actively infected with, or recovered from COVID-19. Nearly every sample came with metadata listing a de-identified subject ID, COVID-19 status, age in years and sex. What the work shows at the level of the full study, not this receptor alone: The quantity of clinical and demographic metadata differed by source and by participant and was supplied without curation.

V trim: 0 bases; J trim: 2 bases; unmatched bases: 6. The germline V gene sets CDR1 to SGDLS and CDR2 to YYNGEE. Counted from cysteine to phenylalanine, this CDR3 has 16 amino acids. The CDR3 DNA has 48 bases and is translated from base 1. TCRbeta CDR3 regions were amplified from genomic DNA by means of the immunoSEQ Assay, a bias-controlled multiplex PCR. The authors' analysis ran thus. Nucleated cell counts per sample were estimated from amplification of reference gene primers within the assay. To quantify the absolute abundance of each unique TCRbeta CDR3 rearrangement, sequence reads were collapsed and filtered. Productive Simpson clonality was computed per sample as the square root of Simpson's diversity index over productive rearrangements. TCRdb provides this immuneACCESS table in a form limited to in-frame rearrangements. Some clones are lacking; in checked studies, under half of them reflect an unresolved V gene, and why the rest are absent is not known. V and J calls and clone size are given by that table; D and trimming were obtained from the DNA. This sample gives 150,000 to 200,000 clones in total; 75% to 90% of them show up just once. The top ten clones comprise over 3% of the sample.

Each collaborating institution followed its own protocols to collect whole blood in K2EDTA tubes. For TCRbeta analysis, collaborator samples were shipped as frozen whole blood, as isolated PBMCs, or as DNA extracted from either sample type. The TCR was taken from a human donor with acute or convalescent COVID-19. The donor label of this sample is uncertain. The sequencing input was peripheral blood. This chain is built from TRBV9 and TRBJ2-3, and 7 bases in between align with TRBD2. The nucleotide sequence is given as TGTGCCAGCAGCGTAGGGGAGGGCCCCTACACAGATACGCAGTATTTT. The translation is CASSVGEGPYTDTQYF.